The 25 T cell receptor beta chains below all came from one sample that was sequenced in a study of control samples from healthy donors and cancer patients. TCRdb's table, derived via immunoSEQ multiplex PCR, lists solely in-frame clones and lacks some. The sample records roughly 55,000 clones, approximately 92% being singletons. The sequencing sample was made of PBMCs. Receptors were obtained from a man aged 35-49 years with colorectal cancer.

The CDR3 loop reads CASSLGAGGDTQYF. The CDR3 nucleotides read TGTGCCAGCAGCTTAGGGGCAGGGGGTGATACGCAGTATTTT. The chain combines TRBV7-3 with TRBJ2-3; TRBD1 matches 7 bases. The CDR3 has 14 residues. Germline trimming cut 2 bases from V and 6 bases from J; bases unmatched to any gene: 5. CDR1 SGHTA and CDR2 FQGTGA come from the germline V gene.

In this sample, this clone turned up once. This rearrangement joins TRBV5-4 to TRBJ2-7, with D maybe TRBD2 (7 bases). Trimming removed 5 bases from V and 3 bases from J, with 18 bases in between. The germline gives CDR1 SGHNT, CDR2 YYREEE (reference sequence). The CDR3 totals 15 residues. This chain's CDR3 is CASSVVPGGLYEQYF. The CDR3 nucleotides read TGTGCCAGCAGTGTTGTGCCGGGGGGCCTCTACGAGCAGTACTTC.

The chain is built from TRBV12-3 or TRBV12-4 and TRBJ1-2, with 7 bases lining up with TRBD1. The CDR3 runs 13 residues. J gave up 7 bases and V 1 base, and 3 bases lay outside the gene matches. This CDR3 reads CASSLGQGSGYTF. DNA for the CDR3: TGTGCCAGCAGTTTAGGACAGGGCTCTGGCTACACCTTC.

The CDR3 sequence is CASRRGGLGTEAFF. CDR3 coding DNA: TGTGCCAGCAGACGGGGGGGATTGGGCACTGAAGCTTTCTTT. The rearrangement joins TRBV6-5 to TRBJ1-1; TRBD1 might be the D (5 bases). The V gene lost 6 bases and the J gene lost 4 bases, with 15 bases spanning the gap. CDR3 length equals 14 residues. Germline CDR1 is MNHEY and CDR2 is SVGAGI.

This chain links TRBV5-1 with TRBJ2-2, with D possibly matching TRBD2 (5 bases). V lost 3 bases, J lost 6 bases, and 12 bases lay in between. The CDR3 is 14 residues long. Germline CDR1 is SGHRS and CDR2 is YFSETQ. CDR3 protein: CASSSGWGAGELFF. The CDR3 DNA reads as TGCGCCAGCAGCTCGGGGTGGGGAGCCGGGGAGCTGTTTTTT.

This clone has just one count. The chain has TRBV12-3 or TRBV12-4 and TRBJ1-1; D perhaps matches TRBD1 (5 bases). The CDR3 length is 13 residues. Trimming left V 7 bases short and J 5 bases short, with 14 bases between. The CDR3 protein is CASTRAGGTEAFF. The CDR3 nucleotides read TGTGCCAGCACCAGGGCAGGAGGGACTGAAGCTTTCTTT.

V usage is TRBV5-5 and J usage is TRBJ2-3, with 11 nucleotides matching TRBD2. Germline assignment: CDR1 SGHKS and CDR2 YYEKEE (reference sequence). Trimming at V came to 3 bases and at J to 4 bases, leaving 13 bases not matched to a gene. This CDR3 contains 18 residues. As DNA, the CDR3 is TGTGCCAGCAGCTCCCCGCCCCTTAGCGGGGGGGAATCAGATACGCAGTATTTT. This codes for CASSSPPLSGGESDTQYF.

The V call is TRBV7-2, the J call TRBJ1-2; 8 nucleotides line up with TRBD1. Trimming cost V 5 bases and J 5 bases; bases outside gene matches: 10. From germline, CDR1 is SGHTA and CDR2 FQGNSA. The CDR3 sequence is 15 residues long. The CDR3 DNA is TGTGCCAGCAGCCCCCGACAGGGGCTGGGTTATGGCTACACCTTC. It is translated as CASSPRQGLGYGYTF.

The rearrangement joins TRBV18 to TRBJ1-3, with a possible D match to TRBD1 (6 bases). Germline CDR1 KGHSH, CDR2 LQKENI. Trimming took off 0 bases at V and 0 bases at J, with 12 bases between the two ends. This CDR3 has 17 residues. The CDR3 bases are TGTGCCAGCTCACCACCGGCAGGGGTTAGCTCTGGAAACACCATATATTTT. Its translation: CASSPPAGVSSGNTIYF.

The rearrangement links TRBV18 to TRBJ1-6, with TRBD1 matching 10 bases. CDR3 length: 15 residues. Trimming cost V 5 bases and J 9 bases; bases outside gene matches: 7. Germline V gene lookup returns CDR1 KGHSH and CDR2 LQKENI. The CDR3 reads CASSDMTGGGSPLHF. The CDR3 coding sequence is TGTGCCAGCTCAGACATGACAGGGGGCGGTTCACCCCTCCACTTT.

The CDR3 nucleotides are TGTGCCAGCAGCGCCGATCCCCTGGGGACCCAGTACTTC. Amino acids: CASSADPLGTQYF. The rearrangement joins TRBV9 to TRBJ2-5; D is uncertain. The CDR3 extends over 13 amino acids. Trimming left V 3 bases short and J 7 bases short, with 13 bases between. Germline loops: CDR1 SGDLS, CDR2 YYNGEE.

The chain joins TRBV6-5 to TRBJ1-2, with 7 bases aligning to TRBD1. The CDR3 is 16 amino acids. Per germline, CDR1 MNHEY and CDR2 SVGAGI. J was trimmed by 4 bases and V by 2 bases; bases with no gene match: 10. The CDR3 spells CASSYERGRLIYGYTF. The CDR3, as DNA: TGTGCCAGCAGTTACGAGAGGGGGCGCCTAATCTATGGCTACACCTTC.

This chain joins TRBV30 and TRBJ2-7; 8 positions agree with TRBD1. Germline CDR1 reads GTSNPN; CDR2 reads SVGIG (reference sequence). This CDR3 is built from 16 residues. Unmatched junction bases numbered 18, after V lost 4 bases and J lost 7 bases. The CDR3 protein is CAWTLSLTGESREQYF. CDR3 DNA: TGTGCCTGGACCCTAAGCCTGACAGGGGAGAGTAGAGAGCAGTACTTC.

The J gene is TRBJ2-4, the V gene TRBV27; D gene ambiguous. Trimming stripped 5 bases from V and 8 bases from J, with 16 bases between. The germline CDR1 and CDR2 sequences are MNHEY and SMNVEV (reference sequence). CDR3 length: 14 residues. The CDR3 is CASSRLGEVDIQYF. The CDR3, as DNA: TGTGCCAGCAGTCGGCTAGGAGAGGTCGACATTCAGTACTTC.

This clone appeared once. This rearrangement joins TRBV2 to TRBJ1-1; TRBD1 aligns across 7 bases. The V segment lost 0 bases and the J segment 8 bases; nucleotides outside the gene matches: 9. CDR3 length equals 15 residues. The V gene's germline CDR1 is SNHLY and CDR2 FYNNEI. The CDR3 region is CASSEALGGGKEAFF. Written as DNA, the CDR3 is TGTGCCAGCAGTGAAGCGCTGGGAGGGGGCAAGGAAGCTTTCTTT.

Only one count was recorded for this clone. V is TRBV9 and J is TRBJ2-7; 7 bases line up with TRBD1. Germline CDR1 SGDLS, CDR2 YYNGEE. J gave up 3 bases and V 4 bases, and 10 bases lay outside the gene matches. There are 15 residues in the CDR3. Here the CDR3 reads CASSYTGTENYEQYF. The CDR3 DNA reads as TGTGCCAGCAGCTACACCGGGACAGAAAACTACGAGCAGTACTTC. Filled out from reference TRBV9 and TRBJ2-7, the complete variable domain reads DSGVTQTPKHLITATGQRVTLRCSPRSGDLSVYWYQQSLDQGLQFLIQYYNGEERAKGNILERFSAQQFPDLHSELNLSSLELGDSALYFCASSYTGTENYEQYFGPGTRLTVT.

The chain carries TRBV4-1 and TRBJ1-6; D perhaps matches TRBD1 (5 bases). V gave up 6 bases and J gave up 5 bases, with 17 bases separating them. The CDR3 contains 16 residues. The germline gives CDR1 MGHRA, CDR2 YSYEKL. The CDR3 DNA reads as TGCGCCAGCAGTAGCGGGACCGCTACGAATAATTCACCCCTCCACTTT. Its translation: CASSSGTATNNSPLHF.

This clone has a handful of counts. This chain connects TRBV27 to TRBJ1-2; the match to TRBD1 covers 9 bases. This CDR3 spans 15 amino acids. The V gene's germline CDR1 is MNHEY and CDR2 SMNVEV (reference sequence). J lost 5 bases, V lost 6 bases, and 10 bases had no gene match. This CDR3 reads CASSLQGAKGYGYTF. The CDR3 DNA reads TGTGCCAGCAGCCTACAGGGGGCTAAGGGGTATGGCTACACCTTC.

The sample holds a few counts of this clone. The chain uses TRBV30 and TRBJ1-2; TRBD1 might be the D (5 bases). From germline, CDR1 is GTSNPN and CDR2 SVGIG (reference sequence). V shed 3 bases and J shed 0 bases, with 11 bases lying between them. The CDR3 length is 14 residues. DNA for the CDR3: TGTGCCTGGAGCAACAGGCCCCCTAACTATGGCTACACCTTC. Its translation: CAWSNRPPNYGYTF.

V is TRBV9 and J is TRBJ2-7; D may be TRBD2 (7 bases). The CDR3 runs 16 residues. Germline V lookup: CDR1 SGDLS, CDR2 YYNGEE. Deletions cut 4 bases from V and 1 base from J, with 18 bases between. The DNA of the CDR3 is TGTGCCAGCAGCCTCGGGATGGGGGGGGCTTCCTACGAGCAGTACTTC. Amino acid sequence: CASSLGMGGASYEQYF.

This chain links TRBV6-5 with TRBJ1-1, with D possibly TRBD1 on 6 matching bases. This CDR3 has 15 amino acids. V was cut by 4 bases and J by 4 bases, with 16 bases left in between. In germline, CDR1 is MNHEY, CDR2 SVGAGI. The DNA for the CDR3 is TGTGCCAGCAGTTCCAGGGGCTGGGGAAGCACTGAAGCTTTCTTT. It yields the protein CASSSRGWGSTEAFF.

The genes are TRBV7-9 and TRBJ2-7, with a weak D call TRBD1 (5 bases). V shed 1 base and J shed 7 bases, with 14 bases lying between them. Germline V gives CDR1 SEHNR, CDR2 FQNEAQ (reference sequence). The CDR3 spans 14 residues. Written as DNA, the CDR3 is TGTGCCAGCAGCTTAGAGTACCAGGGTGGAGAGCAGTACTTC. This translates into CASSLEYQGGEQYF.

V gene TRBV6-2 or TRBV6-3 combines with J gene TRBJ1-5, with D possibly being TRBD1 (6 bases). Trimming left V 0 bases short and J 11 bases short, with 23 bases between. This CDR3 is 17 amino acids long. Germline values: CDR1 MNHEY, CDR2 SVGEGT. CDR3 sequence (DNA): TGTGCCAGCAGTTACTCGAGACGATTCCAGGGGCCGTGGGCCCAGCATTTT. It codes for CASSYSRRFQGPWAQHF.

The V gene is TRBV12-2, the J gene TRBJ2-1; the listed D gene, TRBD2, was not tested against the DNA. TRBV12-2 constitutes a pseudogene. This CDR3 region has 18 residues. The CDR3: CARLQGVKGGAWYNEQFF. In nucleotides, the CDR3 is TGTGCAAGACTGCAAGGAGTTAAGGGCGGGGCCTGGTACAATGAGCAGTTCTTC.

This clone was observed once. V usage is TRBV10-2 and J usage is TRBJ2-3; D might be TRBD1 or TRBD2, each matching 5 bases. This CDR3 spans 13 amino acids. CDR1 and CDR2 from the germline V gene are WSHSY and SAAADI. V lost 6 bases, J lost 1 base, and 8 bases lay in between. CDR3 DNA sequence: TGCGCCAGCAGGGTGGGGGGCACAGATACGCAGTATTTT. Protein sequence: CASRVGGTDTQYF.